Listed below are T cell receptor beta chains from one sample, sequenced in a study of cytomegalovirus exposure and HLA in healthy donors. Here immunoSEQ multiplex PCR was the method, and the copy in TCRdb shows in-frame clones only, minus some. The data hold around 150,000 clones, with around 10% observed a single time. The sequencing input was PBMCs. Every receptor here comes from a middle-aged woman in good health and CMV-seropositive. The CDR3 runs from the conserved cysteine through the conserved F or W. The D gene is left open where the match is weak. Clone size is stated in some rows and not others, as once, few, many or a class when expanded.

CDR3 DNA: TGTGCCAGCAGCCCTACACTAGCGGGACCGACCAATACGCAGTATTTT
CDR3 protein: CASSPTLAGPTNTQYF
D gene: TRBD2
J gene: TRBJ2-3
V gene: TRBV5-6
clone size: -

CDR3 DNA: TGTGCCAGCAGCTTAGGGGGCGATCCCGCGTTCACAGATACGCAGTATTTT
CDR3 protein: CASSLGGDPAFTDTQYF
D gene: -
J gene: TRBJ2-3
V gene: TRBV7-6
clone size: few

CDR3 DNA: TGTGCCAGCAGCCCGTTGGCGACAGGGTGGGCCACTGAAGCTTTCTTT
CDR3 protein: CASSPLATGWATEAFF
D gene: TRBD1
J gene: TRBJ1-1
V gene: TRBV7-7
clone size: few

CDR3 DNA: TGTGCCAGCAGCTTAAAAGGACAGGGGCTCTCCTACGAGCAGTACTTC
CDR3 protein: CASSLKGQGLSYEQYF
D gene: TRBD1
J gene: TRBJ2-7
V gene: TRBV6-6
clone size: few

CDR3 DNA: TGTGCCAGCAGTGAGGGGACTAGCGGGGGGGCGAAATACGAGCAGTACTTC
CDR3 protein: CASSEGTSGGAKYEQYF
D gene: TRBD2
J gene: TRBJ2-7
V gene: TRBV6-1
clone size: -

CDR3 DNA: TGTGCCAGCAGCGTCCAAGTCAGTATGGGAGCACGAGGCGAAAAACTGTTTTTT
CDR3 protein: CASSVQVSMGARGEKLFF
D gene: -
J gene: TRBJ1-4
V gene: TRBV11-3
clone size: few

CDR3 DNA: TGCGCCAGCAGCTTGGAGTTCAGGGAGACCCAGTACTTC
CDR3 protein: CASSLEFRETQYF
D gene: -
J gene: TRBJ2-5
V gene: TRBV5-1
clone size: -

CDR3 DNA: TGTGCCAGCAGCTTAGCAGGAGGGCGGGAGACCCAGTACTTC
CDR3 protein: CASSLAGGRETQYF
D gene: -
J gene: TRBJ2-5
V gene: TRBV11-1
clone size: -

CDR3 DNA: TGCGCCAGCAGCTCCGACAGGATGAACACTGAAGCTTTCTTT
CDR3 protein: CASSSDRMNTEAFF
D gene: -
J gene: TRBJ1-1
V gene: TRBV5-1
clone size: -

CDR3 DNA: TGTGCCAGCAGTGGGGGACAGGGGAGTACTGAAGCTTTCTTT
CDR3 protein: CASSGGQGSTEAFF
D gene: TRBD1
J gene: TRBJ1-1
V gene: TRBV2
clone size: many

CDR3 DNA: TGTGCCAGCTCAACTACCGCTGGGGCCAACGTCCTGACTTTC
CDR3 protein: CASSTTAGANVLTF
D gene: -
J gene: TRBJ2-6
V gene: TRBV18
clone size: -

CDR3 DNA: TGTGCCAGTAGTATAGGCCAGGGGTACACTGAAGCTTTCTTT
CDR3 protein: CASSIGQGYTEAFF
D gene: -
J gene: TRBJ1-1
V gene: TRBV19
clone size: few

CDR3 DNA: TGTGCCAGCAGTCCCTTAGGAGGAGGCTACACCTTC
CDR3 protein: CASSPLGGGYTF
D gene: -
J gene: TRBJ1-2
V gene: TRBV6-5
clone size: few

CDR3 DNA: TGTGCCAGCAGCTCCCCGACAGGGGGATACTACGAGCAGTACTTC
CDR3 protein: CASSSPTGGYYEQYF
D gene: TRBD1
J gene: TRBJ2-7
V gene: TRBV7-8
clone size: -

CDR3 DNA: TGTGCCAGCAGCTTAGCTTCACAGGGGCTAGGGGATAATTCACCCCTCCACTTT
CDR3 protein: CASSLASQGLGDNSPLHF
D gene: TRBD1
J gene: TRBJ1-6
V gene: TRBV7-9
clone size: few

CDR3 DNA: TGTGCCAGCGGAGGGGACAGGGGGTCGTTCAGCAATCAGCCCCAGCATTTT
CDR3 protein: CASGGDRGSFSNQPQHF
D gene: TRBD1
J gene: TRBJ1-5
V gene: TRBV2
clone size: -

CDR3 DNA: TGTGCCAGCAGCTTAGCTGGAGCAGGGGGAAACACTGAAGCTTTCTTT
CDR3 protein: CASSLAGAGGNTEAFF
D gene: TRBD1
J gene: TRBJ1-1
V gene: TRBV7-9
clone size: few

CDR3 DNA: TGTGCCAGCAAGGGACAGGCATCCTCCTACGAGCAGTACTTC
CDR3 protein: CASKGQASSYEQYF
D gene: TRBD1
J gene: TRBJ2-7
V gene: TRBV11-3
clone size: -

CDR3 DNA: TGTGCCAGCACAGGGATGAGCAATGAGCAGTTCTTC
CDR3 protein: CASTGMSNEQFF
D gene: -
J gene: TRBJ2-1
V gene: TRBV6-6
clone size: -

CDR3 DNA: TGTGCCAGCAGCATCAGCGGGGGGGCTACCGGGGAGCTGTTTTTT
CDR3 protein: CASSISGGATGELFF
D gene: TRBD2
J gene: TRBJ2-2
V gene: TRBV7-2
clone size: few

CDR3 DNA: TGTGCCATCAGAGAACCGGAAACAGGTGGGGATGAAGCTTTCTTT
CDR3 protein: CAIREPETGGDEAFF
D gene: -
J gene: TRBJ1-1
V gene: TRBV10-3
clone size: many

CDR3 DNA: TGTGCCAGTAGTATAAATCCCAGGCCTTACAATGAGCAGTTCTTC
CDR3 protein: CASSINPRPYNEQFF
D gene: -
J gene: TRBJ2-1
V gene: TRBV19
clone size: -

CDR3 DNA: TGTGCCATCAGTGAAATCACAGGGGATCAGCCCCAGCATTTT
CDR3 protein: CAISEITGDQPQHF
D gene: TRBD1
J gene: TRBJ1-5
V gene: TRBV10-3
clone size: few

CDR3 DNA: TGCGCCAGCAGTGACGGGACTAGCACTAGCACAGATACGCAGTATTTT
CDR3 protein: CASSDGTSTSTDTQYF
D gene: TRBD2
J gene: TRBJ2-3
V gene: TRBV10-1
clone size: -

CDR3 DNA: TGTGCCAGTAGGGAGGACGGGCAGTCCTACGAGCAGTACTTC
CDR3 protein: CASREDGQSYEQYF
D gene: -
J gene: TRBJ2-7
V gene: TRBV19
clone size: -

CDR3 DNA: TGTGCCAGCTTACAGACAGGGGGCGGTGACGGCTACACCTTC
CDR3 protein: CASLQTGGGDGYTF
D gene: TRBD1
J gene: TRBJ1-2
V gene: TRBV2
clone size: few

CDR3 DNA: TGTGCCAGCAGTGCTACTAGCGGTCCGAGGACAGATACGCAGTATTTT
CDR3 protein: CASSATSGPRTDTQYF
D gene: TRBD2
J gene: TRBJ2-3
V gene: TRBV2
clone size: -

CDR3 DNA: TGCGCCAGCAGCTTCGAGGGACAGGGGGCGCAGGTCTCTGGCTACACCTTC
CDR3 protein: CASSFEGQGAQVSGYTF
D gene: TRBD1
J gene: TRBJ1-2
V gene: TRBV5-1
clone size: -

CDR3 DNA: TGCGCCAGCAGCCAAGTACCAGGAGAGACCCAGTACTTC
CDR3 protein: CASSQVPGETQYF
D gene: -
J gene: TRBJ2-5
V gene: TRBV4-1
clone size: -

CDR3 DNA: TGTGCCAGCAGCCCCGAGGGTCCCCTGAGTGAGCAGTACTTC
CDR3 protein: CASSPEGPLSEQYF
D gene: -
J gene: TRBJ2-7
V gene: TRBV7-9
clone size: -

CDR3 DNA: TGCGCCAGCAGATCTGGACAGGGGATGGGTTCACCCCTCCACTTT
CDR3 protein: CASRSGQGMGSPLHF
D gene: TRBD1
J gene: TRBJ1-6
V gene: TRBV5-1
clone size: few

CDR3 DNA: TGCGCCAGCAGCTCGGGATCGAACACCGGGGAGCTGTTTTTT
CDR3 protein: CASSSGSNTGELFF
D gene: -
J gene: TRBJ2-2
V gene: TRBV5-1
clone size: few

CDR3 DNA: TGTGCCAGCAGCCAGGGTTTCGCGGGAGCCCAGTACTTC
CDR3 protein: CASSQGFAGAQYF
D gene: TRBD2
J gene: TRBJ2-5
V gene: TRBV7-9
clone size: few

CDR3 DNA: TGCGCCAGCAGCCCTTCAGGGGGCGCTTATGGCTACACCTTC
CDR3 protein: CASSPSGGAYGYTF
D gene: TRBD1
J gene: TRBJ1-2
V gene: TRBV4-3
clone size: -

CDR3 DNA: TGTGCCAGCAGCCCCCGGGGGGTTAGCACAGATACGCAGTATTTT
CDR3 protein: CASSPRGVSTDTQYF
D gene: TRBD2
J gene: TRBJ2-3
V gene: TRBV11-3
clone size: few

CDR3 DNA: TGTGCCAGCAGCTTTAATGCGGGGGGGCTCTACAATGAGCAGTTCTTC
CDR3 protein: CASSFNAGGLYNEQFF
D gene: TRBD2
J gene: TRBJ2-1
V gene: TRBV11-2
clone size: few

CDR3 DNA: TGTGCCAGCAGCTTCCCGGACAGAGACACTGAAGCTTTCTTT
CDR3 protein: CASSFPDRDTEAFF
D gene: -
J gene: TRBJ1-1
V gene: TRBV5-4
clone size: -

CDR3 DNA: TGTGCCAGCAGTGCCCCCGGACAGAGGGGCTACACCTTC
CDR3 protein: CASSAPGQRGYTF
D gene: -
J gene: TRBJ1-2
V gene: TRBV6-4
clone size: few

CDR3 DNA: TGCGCCAGCAGCTTGGAGACATGGCAAGAGACCCAGTACTTC
CDR3 protein: CASSLETWQETQYF
D gene: -
J gene: TRBJ2-5
V gene: TRBV5-1
clone size: -

CDR3 DNA: TGCGCCAGCAGCCAAGATTGGGCAGGGGGCCTCGACGTCCTGACTTTC
CDR3 protein: CASSQDWAGGLDVLTF
D gene: TRBD1
J gene: TRBJ2-6
V gene: TRBV4-1
clone size: -

CDR3 DNA: TGTGCCATCCTGAGCGTCTCTGGAAACACCATATATTTT
CDR3 protein: CAILSVSGNTIYF
D gene: -
J gene: TRBJ1-3
V gene: TRBV6-1
clone size: -

CDR3 DNA: TGTGCCAGCAGTTTGCGCCGGGAGACCCAGTACTTC
CDR3 protein: CASSLRRETQYF
D gene: -
J gene: TRBJ2-5
V gene: TRBV6-1
clone size: few

CDR3 DNA: TGCAGTGCGGGGGCCCCCGATGGCTACACCTTC
CDR3 protein: CSAGAPDGYTF
D gene: -
J gene: TRBJ1-2
V gene: TRBV20-1
clone size: -

CDR3 DNA: TGTGCCAGCAGGCCGGGACAGGGGTACTACGAGCAGTACTTC
CDR3 protein: CASRPGQGYYEQYF
D gene: TRBD1
J gene: TRBJ2-7
V gene: TRBV2
clone size: -

CDR3 DNA: TGCGCCAGCAGCTTGGAACAGGGTACGGAAAAACTGTTTTTT
CDR3 protein: CASSLEQGTEKLFF
D gene: -
J gene: TRBJ1-4
V gene: TRBV5-1
clone size: -

CDR3 DNA: TGCGCCAGCAGCTTACTCCCCCCGACAGGTGGAGGCTACGAGCAGTACTTC
CDR3 protein: CASSLLPPTGGGYEQYF
D gene: -
J gene: TRBJ2-7
V gene: TRBV5-1
clone size: -